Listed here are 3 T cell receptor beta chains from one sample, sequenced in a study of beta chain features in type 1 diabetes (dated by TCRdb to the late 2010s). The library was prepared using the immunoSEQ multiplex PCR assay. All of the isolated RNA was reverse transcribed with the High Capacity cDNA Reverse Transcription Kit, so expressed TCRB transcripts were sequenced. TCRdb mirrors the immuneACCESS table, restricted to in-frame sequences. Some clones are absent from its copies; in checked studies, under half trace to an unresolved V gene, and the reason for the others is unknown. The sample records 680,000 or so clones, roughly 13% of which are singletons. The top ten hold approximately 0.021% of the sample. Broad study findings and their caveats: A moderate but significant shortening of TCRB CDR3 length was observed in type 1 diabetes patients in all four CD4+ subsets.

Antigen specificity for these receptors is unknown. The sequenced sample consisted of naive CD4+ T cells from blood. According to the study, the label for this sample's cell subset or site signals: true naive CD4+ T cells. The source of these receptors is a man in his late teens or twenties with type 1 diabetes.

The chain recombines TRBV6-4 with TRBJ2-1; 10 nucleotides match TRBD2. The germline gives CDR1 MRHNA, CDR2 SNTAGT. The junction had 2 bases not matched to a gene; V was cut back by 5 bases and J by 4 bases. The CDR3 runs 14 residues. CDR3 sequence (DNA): TGTGCCAGCAGTCTAGCGGGGGAATACAATGAGCAGTTCTTC. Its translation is CASSLAGEYNEQFF.

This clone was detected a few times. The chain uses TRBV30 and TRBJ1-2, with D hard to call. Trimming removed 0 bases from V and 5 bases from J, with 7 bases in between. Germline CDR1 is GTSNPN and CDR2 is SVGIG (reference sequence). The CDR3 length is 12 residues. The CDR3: CAWSVRVYGYTF. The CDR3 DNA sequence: TGTGCCTGGAGTGTACGGGTATATGGCTACACCTTC.

The CDR3 loop is CSAALTSGGKIDTQYF. CDR3 nucleotides: TGCAGCGCCGCTTTAACTAGCGGGGGCAAAATAGATACGCAGTATTTT. The rearrangement links TRBV29-1 to TRBJ2-3; 11 bases fit TRBD2. The J segment lost 5 bases and the V segment lost 7 bases, leaving 14 bases of the junction unmatched. CDR3 length: 16 residues. Germline V gives CDR1 SQVTM, CDR2 ANQGSEA.